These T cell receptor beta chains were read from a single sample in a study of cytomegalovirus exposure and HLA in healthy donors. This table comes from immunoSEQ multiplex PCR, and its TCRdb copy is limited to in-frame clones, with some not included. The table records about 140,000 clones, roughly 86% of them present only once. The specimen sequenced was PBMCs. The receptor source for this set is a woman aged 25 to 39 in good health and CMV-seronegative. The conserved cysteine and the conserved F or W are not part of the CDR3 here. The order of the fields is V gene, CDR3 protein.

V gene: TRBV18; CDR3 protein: ASSPDTSYGYT
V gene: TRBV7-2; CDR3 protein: ASSSRTRTSGDFYEQY
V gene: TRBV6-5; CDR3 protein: ASSYSRSRTEAF
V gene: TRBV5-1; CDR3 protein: ASSPEGGAGYT
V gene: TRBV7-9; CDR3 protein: ASSPAARGPSGANVLT
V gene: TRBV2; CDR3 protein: ASSDKGLPNEKLF
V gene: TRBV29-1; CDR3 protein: SVISGGTYEQY
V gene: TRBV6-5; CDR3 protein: ASSVTGGSDYEQY
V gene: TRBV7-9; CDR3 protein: ASSLVVAGNYGYT
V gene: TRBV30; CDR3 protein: ASGQGWDNEQF
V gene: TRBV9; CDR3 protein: ASSGDRVYLSGYGYT
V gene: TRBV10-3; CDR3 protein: ATGKQGNTEAF
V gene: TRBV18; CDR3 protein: ASSPSGTEDTQY
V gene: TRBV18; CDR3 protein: ASSTTGQGGDTQY
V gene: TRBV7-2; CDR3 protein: ASSPGTSGATDTQY
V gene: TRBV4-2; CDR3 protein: ASSQASGQGVIQPQH
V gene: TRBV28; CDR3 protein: ASRAGGPPVLYNEQF
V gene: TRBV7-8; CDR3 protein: ASSADRNTEAF